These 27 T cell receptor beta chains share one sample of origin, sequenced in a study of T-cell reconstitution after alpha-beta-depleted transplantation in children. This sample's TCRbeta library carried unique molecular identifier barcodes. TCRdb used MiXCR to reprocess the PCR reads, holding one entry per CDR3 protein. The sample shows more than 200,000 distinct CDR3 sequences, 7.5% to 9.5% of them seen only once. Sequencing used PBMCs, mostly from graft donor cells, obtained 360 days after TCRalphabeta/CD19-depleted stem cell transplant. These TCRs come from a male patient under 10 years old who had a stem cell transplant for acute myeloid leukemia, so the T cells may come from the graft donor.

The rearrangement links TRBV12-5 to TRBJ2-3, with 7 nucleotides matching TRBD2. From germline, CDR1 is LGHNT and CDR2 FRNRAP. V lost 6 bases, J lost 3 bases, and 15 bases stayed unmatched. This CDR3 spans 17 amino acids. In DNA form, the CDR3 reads TGTGCTAGTGGCCAATCTTCTAGCGGCGAACTAACAGATACGCAGTATTTT. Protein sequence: CASGQSSSGELTDTQYF.

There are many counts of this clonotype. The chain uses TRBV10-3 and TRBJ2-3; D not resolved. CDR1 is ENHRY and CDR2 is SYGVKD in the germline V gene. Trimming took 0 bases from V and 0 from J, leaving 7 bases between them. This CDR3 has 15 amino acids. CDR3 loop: CAISESALSTDTQYF. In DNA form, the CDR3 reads TGTGCCATCAGTGAGTCCGCCCTTAGCACAGATACGCAGTATTTT.

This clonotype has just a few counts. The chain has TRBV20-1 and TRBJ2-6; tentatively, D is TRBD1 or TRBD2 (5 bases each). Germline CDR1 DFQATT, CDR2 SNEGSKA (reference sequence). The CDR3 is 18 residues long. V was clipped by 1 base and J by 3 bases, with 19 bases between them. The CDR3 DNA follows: TGCAGTGCTAGAGTCCCGGGACGCCGGTTGAATGGGGCCAACGTCCTGACTTTC. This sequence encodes CSARVPGRRLNGANVLTF.

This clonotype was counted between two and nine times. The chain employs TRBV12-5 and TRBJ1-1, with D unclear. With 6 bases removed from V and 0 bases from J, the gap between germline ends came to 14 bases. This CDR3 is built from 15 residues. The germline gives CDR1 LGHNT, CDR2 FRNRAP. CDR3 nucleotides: TGTGCTAGTGGCCTCGCCATGGGCATGAACACTGAAGCTTTCTTT. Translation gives CASGLAMGMNTEAFF.

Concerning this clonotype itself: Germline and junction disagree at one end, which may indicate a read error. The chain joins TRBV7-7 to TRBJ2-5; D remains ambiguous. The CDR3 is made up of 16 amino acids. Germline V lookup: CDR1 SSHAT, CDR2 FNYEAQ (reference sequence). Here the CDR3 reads CASSLDHGRMGETQYF. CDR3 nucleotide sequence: TGTGCTAGCAGCTTAGATCATGGGCGCATGGGAGAGACCCAGTACTTC.

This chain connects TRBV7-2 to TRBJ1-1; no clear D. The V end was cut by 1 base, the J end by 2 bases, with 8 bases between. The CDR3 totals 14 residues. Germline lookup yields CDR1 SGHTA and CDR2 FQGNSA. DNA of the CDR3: TGTGCCAGCAGCTTAGTTACAGCCAACACTGAAGCTTTCTTT. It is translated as CASSLVTANTEAFF.

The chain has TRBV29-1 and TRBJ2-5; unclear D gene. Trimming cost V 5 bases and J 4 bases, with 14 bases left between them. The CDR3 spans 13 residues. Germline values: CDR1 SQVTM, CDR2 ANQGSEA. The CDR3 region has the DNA TGCAGCGTTCGCAGGAGTTTGGGAGAGACCCAGTACTTC. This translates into CSVRRSLGETQYF.

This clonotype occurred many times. The CDR3 region is CAISDSQGSGNTIYF. CDR3 sequence (DNA): TGTGCCATCAGTGATTCCCAGGGCTCTGGAAACACCATATATTTT. The V call is TRBV10-3, the J call TRBJ1-3, with D possibly TRBD1 on 5 matching bases. This CDR3 contains 15 residues. Germline loops: CDR1 ENHRY, CDR2 SYGVKD. V was cut by 3 bases and J by 0 bases, with 9 bases left in between.

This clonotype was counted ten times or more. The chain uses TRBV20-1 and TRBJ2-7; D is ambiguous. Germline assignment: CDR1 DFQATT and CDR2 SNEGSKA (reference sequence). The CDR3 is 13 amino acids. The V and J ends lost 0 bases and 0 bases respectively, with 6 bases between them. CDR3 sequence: CSARDRNSYEQYF. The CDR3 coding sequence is TGCAGTGCTAGAGACCGGAACTCCTACGAGCAGTACTTC.

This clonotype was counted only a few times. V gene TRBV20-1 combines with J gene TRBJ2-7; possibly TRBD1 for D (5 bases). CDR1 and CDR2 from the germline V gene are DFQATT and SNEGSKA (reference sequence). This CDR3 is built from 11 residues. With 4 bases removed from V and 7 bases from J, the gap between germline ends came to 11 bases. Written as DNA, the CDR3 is TGCAGTGCTATCAGGGCTGAGGAGCAGTACTTC. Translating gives CSAIRAEEQYF.

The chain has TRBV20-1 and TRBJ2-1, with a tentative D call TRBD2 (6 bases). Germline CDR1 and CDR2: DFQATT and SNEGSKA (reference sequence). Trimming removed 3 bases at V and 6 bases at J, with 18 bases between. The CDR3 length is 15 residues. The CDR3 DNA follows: TGCAGTGCTAGTAAAAGTGTTCGGAGGGCCAATGAGCAGTTCTTC. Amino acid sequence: CSASKSVRRANEQFF.

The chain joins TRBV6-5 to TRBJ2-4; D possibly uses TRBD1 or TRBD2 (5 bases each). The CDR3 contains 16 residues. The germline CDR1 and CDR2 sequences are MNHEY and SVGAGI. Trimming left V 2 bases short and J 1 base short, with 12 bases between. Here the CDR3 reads CASSYGWDLAKNIQYF. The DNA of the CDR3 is TGTGCCAGCAGTTACGGGTGGGACCTGGCCAAAAACATTCAGTACTTC.

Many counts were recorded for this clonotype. The CDR3 DNA reads TGCAGTGCTAGGGACTATCACTACGAGCAGTACTTC. Translation gives CSARDYHYEQYF. The chain couples TRBV20-1 to TRBJ2-7; D perhaps matches TRBD2 (6 bases). Per the germline V gene, CDR1 is DFQATT and CDR2 is SNEGSKA (reference sequence). The CDR3 is 12 residues long. Trimming left V 3 bases short and J 3 bases short, with 9 bases between.

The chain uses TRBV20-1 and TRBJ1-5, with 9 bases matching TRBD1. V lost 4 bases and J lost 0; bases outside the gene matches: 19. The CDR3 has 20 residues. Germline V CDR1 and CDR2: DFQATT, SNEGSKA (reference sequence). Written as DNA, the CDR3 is TGCAGTGCTAAGTCCGCGCGCGAAGGGACAGGGTTTTTTAGCAATCAGCCCCAGCATTTT. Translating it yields CSAKSAREGTGFFSNQPQHF.

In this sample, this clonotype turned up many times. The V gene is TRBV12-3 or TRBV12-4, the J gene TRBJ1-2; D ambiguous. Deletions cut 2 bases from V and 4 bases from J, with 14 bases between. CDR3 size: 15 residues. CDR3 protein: CASSLQSAASYGYTF. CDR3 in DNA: TGTGCCAGCAGTTTACAATCTGCAGCTTCCTATGGCTACACCTTC.

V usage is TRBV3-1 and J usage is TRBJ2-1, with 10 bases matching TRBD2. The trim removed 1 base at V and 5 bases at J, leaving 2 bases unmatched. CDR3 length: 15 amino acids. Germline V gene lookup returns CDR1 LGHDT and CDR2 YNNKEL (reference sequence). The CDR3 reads CASSQVLAGDNEQFF. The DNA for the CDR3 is TGTGCCAGCAGCCAAGTCCTAGCGGGGGACAATGAGCAGTTCTTC.

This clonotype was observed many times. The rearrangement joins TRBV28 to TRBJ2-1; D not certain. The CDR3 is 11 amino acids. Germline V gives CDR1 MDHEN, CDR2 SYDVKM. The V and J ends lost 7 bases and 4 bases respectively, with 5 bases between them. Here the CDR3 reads CASIQYNEQFF. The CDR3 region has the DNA TGTGCCAGCATTCAGTACAATGAGCAGTTCTTC.

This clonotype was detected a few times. DNA of the CDR3: TGTGCCAGCAGTCCCCTCCGGGGGGGGGCAATTAATAATTCACCCCTCCACTTT. Translation gives CASSPLRGGAINNSPLHF. The genes are TRBV12-3 or TRBV12-4 and TRBJ1-6, with D tentatively TRBD1 (6 bases). Trimming removed 5 bases at V and 5 bases at J, with 22 bases between. The CDR3 totals 18 residues.

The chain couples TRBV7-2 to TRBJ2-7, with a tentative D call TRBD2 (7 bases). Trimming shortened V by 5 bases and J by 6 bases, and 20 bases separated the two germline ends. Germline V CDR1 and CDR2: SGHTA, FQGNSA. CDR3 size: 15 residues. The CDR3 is CASSPGRGYQSEQYF. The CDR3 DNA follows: TGTGCCAGCAGCCCGGGGAGGGGGTATCAATCCGAGCAGTACTTC. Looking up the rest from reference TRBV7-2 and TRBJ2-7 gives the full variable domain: GAGVSQSPSNKVTEKGKDVELRCDPISGHTALYWYRQSLGQGLEFLIYFQGNSAPDKSGLPSDRFSAERTGGSVSTLTIQRTQQEDSAVYLCASSPGRGYQSEQYFGPGTRLTVT.

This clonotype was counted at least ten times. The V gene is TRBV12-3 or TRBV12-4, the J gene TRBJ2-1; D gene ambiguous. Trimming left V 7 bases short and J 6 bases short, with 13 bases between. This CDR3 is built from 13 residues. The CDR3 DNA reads TGTGCCAGCACCGACCAGGTGCCCAATGAGCAGTTCTTC. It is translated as CASTDQVPNEQFF.

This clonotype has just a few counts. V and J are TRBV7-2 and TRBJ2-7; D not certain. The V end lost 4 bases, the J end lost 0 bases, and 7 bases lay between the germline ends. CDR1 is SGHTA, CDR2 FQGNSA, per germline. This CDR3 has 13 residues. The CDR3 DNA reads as TGTGCCAGCAGCTCGCGGAACTCCTACGAGCAGTACTTC. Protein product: CASSSRNSYEQYF.

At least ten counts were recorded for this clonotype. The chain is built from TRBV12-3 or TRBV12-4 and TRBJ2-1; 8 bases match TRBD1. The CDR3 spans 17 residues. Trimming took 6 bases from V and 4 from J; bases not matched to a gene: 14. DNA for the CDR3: TGTGCCAGCAGGAGCAGACAGGGGCAGTGGGTTTACAATGAGCAGTTCTTC. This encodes CASRSRQGQWVYNEQFF.

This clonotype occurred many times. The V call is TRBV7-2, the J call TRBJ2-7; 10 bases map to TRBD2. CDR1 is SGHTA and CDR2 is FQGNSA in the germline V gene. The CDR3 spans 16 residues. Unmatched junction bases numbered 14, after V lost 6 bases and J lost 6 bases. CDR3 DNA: TGTGCCAGCAGTTATAAGGGACTAGCGTCGAACGGCGAGCAGTACTTC. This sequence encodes CASSYKGLASNGEQYF.

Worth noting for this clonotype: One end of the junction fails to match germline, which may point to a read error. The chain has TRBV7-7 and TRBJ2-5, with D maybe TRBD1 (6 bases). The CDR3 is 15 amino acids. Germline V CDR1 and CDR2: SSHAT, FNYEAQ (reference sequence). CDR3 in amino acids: CASSPNGQLQETQYF. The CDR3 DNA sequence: TGTGCTAGCAGCCCGAACGGACAGCTCCAAGAGACCCAGTACTTC.

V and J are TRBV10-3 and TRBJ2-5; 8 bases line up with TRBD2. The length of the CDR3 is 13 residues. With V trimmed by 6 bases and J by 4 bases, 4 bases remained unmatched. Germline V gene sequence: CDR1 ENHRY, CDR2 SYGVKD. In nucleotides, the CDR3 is TGTGCCATCAGCGGGGGGGCTTCAGAGACCCAGTACTTC. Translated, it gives CAISGGASETQYF.

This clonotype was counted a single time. DNA of the CDR3: TGCGCCAGCAGCTTGGGCCAGGTGGAGACCCAGTACTTC. Encoded protein: CASSLGQVETQYF. The V gene is TRBV5-1, the J gene TRBJ2-5; D is unclear. V was trimmed by 0 bases and J by 5 bases, leaving 8 bases between them. Germline CDR1 SGHRS, CDR2 YFSETQ. The CDR3 is 13 amino acids. Combining the CDR3 with reference TRBV5-1 and TRBJ2-5 gives the whole variable domain KAGVTQTPRYLIKTRGQQVTLSCSPISGHRSVSWYQQTPGQGLQFLFEYFSETQRNKGNFPGRFSGRQFSNSRSEMNVSTLELGDSALYLCASSLGQVETQYFGPGTRLLVL.

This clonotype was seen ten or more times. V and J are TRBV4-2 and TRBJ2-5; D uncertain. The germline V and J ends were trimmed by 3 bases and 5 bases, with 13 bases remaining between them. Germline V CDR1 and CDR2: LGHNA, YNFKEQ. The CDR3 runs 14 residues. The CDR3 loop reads CASSHMRNGETQYF. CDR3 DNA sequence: TGTGCCAGCAGCCACATGAGGAACGGGGAGACCCAGTACTTC.